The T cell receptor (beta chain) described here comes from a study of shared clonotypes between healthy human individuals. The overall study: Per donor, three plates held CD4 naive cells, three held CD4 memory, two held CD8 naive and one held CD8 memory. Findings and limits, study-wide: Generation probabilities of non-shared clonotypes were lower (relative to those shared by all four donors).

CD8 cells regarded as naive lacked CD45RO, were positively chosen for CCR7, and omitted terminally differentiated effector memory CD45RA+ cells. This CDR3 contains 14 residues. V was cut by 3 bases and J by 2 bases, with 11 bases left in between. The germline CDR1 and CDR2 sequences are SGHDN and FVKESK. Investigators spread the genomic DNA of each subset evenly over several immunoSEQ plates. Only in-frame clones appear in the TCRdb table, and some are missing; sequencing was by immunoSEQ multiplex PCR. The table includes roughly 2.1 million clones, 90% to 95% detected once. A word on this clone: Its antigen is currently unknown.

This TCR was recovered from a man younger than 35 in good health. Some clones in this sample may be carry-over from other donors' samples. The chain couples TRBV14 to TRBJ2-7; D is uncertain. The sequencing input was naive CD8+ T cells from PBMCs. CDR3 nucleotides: TGTGCCAGCAGCCATGGGATAGTCACCTACGAGCAGTACTTC. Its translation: CASSHGIVTYEQYF.